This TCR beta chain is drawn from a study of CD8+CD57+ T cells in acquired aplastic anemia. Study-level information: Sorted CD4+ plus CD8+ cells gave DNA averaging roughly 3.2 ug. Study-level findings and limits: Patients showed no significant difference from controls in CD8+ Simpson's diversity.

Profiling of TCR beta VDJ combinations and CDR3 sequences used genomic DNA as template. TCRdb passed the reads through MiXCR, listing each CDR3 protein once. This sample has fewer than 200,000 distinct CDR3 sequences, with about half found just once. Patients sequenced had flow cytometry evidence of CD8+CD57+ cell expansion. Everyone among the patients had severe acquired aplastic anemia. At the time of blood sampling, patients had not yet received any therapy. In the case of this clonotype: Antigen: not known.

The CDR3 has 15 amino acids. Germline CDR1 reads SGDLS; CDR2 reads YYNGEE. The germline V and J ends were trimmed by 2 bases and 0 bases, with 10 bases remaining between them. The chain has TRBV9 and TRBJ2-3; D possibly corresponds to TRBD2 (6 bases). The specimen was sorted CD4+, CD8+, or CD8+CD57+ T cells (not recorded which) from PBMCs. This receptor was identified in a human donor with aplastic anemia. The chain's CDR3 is CASSVGLTSTDTQYF. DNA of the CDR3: TGTGCCAGCAGCGTCGGACTAACTAGCACAGATACGCAGTATTTT.